Described below is a single TCR beta chain sequence and its context. Measured with immunoSEQ multiplex PCR; TCRdb has only the in-frame clones, and not every one. The table shows roughly 240,000 clones, with roughly 85% occurring only once. These data come from a study of blood T cell repertoires in COVID-19. Germline V CDR1 and CDR2: MNHEY, SVGAGI. The CDR3 is 15 residues long. Trimming took 2 bases from V and 4 from J; bases not matched to a gene: 2. This clonotype was obtained from a woman aged 45-59 years with acute COVID-19. The sequencing sample was made of PBMCs or T cells enriched from blood (not recorded which). The chain joins TRBV6-5 to TRBJ2-1, with 10 positions matching TRBD1. CDR3 region: CASSYRTGGYNEQFF. DNA for the CDR3: TGTGCCAGCAGTTACCGGACAGGGGGATACAATGAGCAGTTCTTC.